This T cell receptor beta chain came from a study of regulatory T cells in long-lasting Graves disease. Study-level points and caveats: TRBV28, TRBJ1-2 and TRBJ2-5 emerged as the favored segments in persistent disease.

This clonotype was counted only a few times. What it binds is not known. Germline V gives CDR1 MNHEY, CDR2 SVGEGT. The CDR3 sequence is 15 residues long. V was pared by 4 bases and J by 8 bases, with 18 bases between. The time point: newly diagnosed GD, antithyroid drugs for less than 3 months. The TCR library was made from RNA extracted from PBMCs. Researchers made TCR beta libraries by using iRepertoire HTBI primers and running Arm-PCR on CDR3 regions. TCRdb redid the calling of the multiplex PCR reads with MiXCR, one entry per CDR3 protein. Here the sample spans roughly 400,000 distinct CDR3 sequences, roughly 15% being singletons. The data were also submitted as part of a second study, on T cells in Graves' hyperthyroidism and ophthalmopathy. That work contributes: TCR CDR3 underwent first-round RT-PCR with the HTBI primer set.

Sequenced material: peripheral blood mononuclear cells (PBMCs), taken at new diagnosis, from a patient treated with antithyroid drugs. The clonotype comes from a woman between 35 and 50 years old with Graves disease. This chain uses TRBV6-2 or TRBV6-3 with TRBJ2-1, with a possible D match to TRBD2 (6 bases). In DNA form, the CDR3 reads TGTGCCAGCAGTTCTGGGACTGCGTCCTTGGATGAGCAGTTCTTC. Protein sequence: CASSSGTASLDEQFF.